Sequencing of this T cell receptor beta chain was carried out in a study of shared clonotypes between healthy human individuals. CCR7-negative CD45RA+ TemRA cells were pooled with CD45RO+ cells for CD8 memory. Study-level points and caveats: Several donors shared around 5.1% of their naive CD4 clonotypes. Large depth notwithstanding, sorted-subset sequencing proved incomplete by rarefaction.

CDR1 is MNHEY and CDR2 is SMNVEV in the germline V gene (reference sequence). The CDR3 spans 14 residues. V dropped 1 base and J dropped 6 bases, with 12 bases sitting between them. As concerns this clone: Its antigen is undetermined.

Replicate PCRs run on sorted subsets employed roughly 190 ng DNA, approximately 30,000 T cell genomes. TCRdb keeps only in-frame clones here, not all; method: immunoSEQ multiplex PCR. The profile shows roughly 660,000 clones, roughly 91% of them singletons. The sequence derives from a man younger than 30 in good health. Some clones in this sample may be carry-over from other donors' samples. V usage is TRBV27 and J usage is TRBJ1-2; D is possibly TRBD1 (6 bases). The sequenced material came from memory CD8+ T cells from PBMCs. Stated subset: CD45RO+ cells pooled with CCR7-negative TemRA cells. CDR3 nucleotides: TGTGCCAGCAGTTTATTGGGGACAATCCATGGCTACACCTTC. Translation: CASSLLGTIHGYTF.